The rows below give T cell receptor beta chains drawn from one sample of a study of T cell responses to AZD1222 COVID-19 vaccine. Only in-frame clones appear in the TCRdb table, and some are missing; sequencing was by immunoSEQ multiplex PCR. This sample has 140,000 to 150,000 clones, with 75% to 90% found just once. This sample comprised peripheral blood, obtained on day 0 of AZD1222 vaccination. Every receptor here comes from an adult in good health. CDR3s include the opening cysteine and the closing phenylalanine or tryptophan. The D gene is left open where the match is weak. The listing skips clone size in some rows; elsewhere it reads once, few, many or a size class.

J | D | length | size | V | DNA | CDR3
TRBJ1-2 | TRBD1 | 15 | . | TRBV27 | TGTGCCAGCAGTTATAGTAACAGGGGACTAGGTGGCTACACCTTC | CASSYSNRGLGGYTF
TRBJ2-7 | TRBD2 | 15 | once | TRBV5-1 | TGCGCCAGCAGTCGGACTAGCGGGGTCTTTAACGAGCAGTACTTC | CASSRTSGVFNEQYF
TRBJ1-1 | . | 16 | . | TRBV28 | TGTGCCAGCAGAACGACAGTGTGGATCATGAACACTGAAGCTTTCTTT | CASRTTVWIMNTEAFF
TRBJ1-5 | . | 17 | . | TRBV19 | TGTGCCAGCGAATTCAAGGACGTCGGGGTTGGCAATCAGCCCCAGCATTTT | CASEFKDVGVGNQPQHF
TRBJ1-1 | TRBD1 | 14 | . | TRBV2 | TGTGCCAGCAAGGGACAGGGCGGCGTTTCTGAAGCTTTCTTT | CASKGQGGVSEAFF
TRBJ2-2 | TRBD1 | 15 | few | TRBV7-6 | TGTGCCAGCAGCCCTTTACAGGGGGCCGGCGGGGAGCTGTTTTTT | CASSPLQGAGGELFF
TRBJ2-3 | . | 15 | . | TRBV30 | TGTGCCTGGGGTATTAGCGGACTCTCGAGGGATACGCAGTATTTT | CAWGISGLSRDTQYF
TRBJ1-5 | TRBD1 | 16 | . | TRBV7-2 | TGTGCCAGCAGCCGGTCAGTTACAGGGGGCGGGCAGCCCCAGCATTTT | CASSRSVTGGGQPQHF
TRBJ1-1 | TRBD1 | 13 | . | TRBV7-9 | TGTGCCAGCAGCTTTACAGGGGACACTGAAGCTTTCTTT | CASSFTGDTEAFF
TRBJ1-6 | TRBD1 | 13 | . | TRBV2 | TGTGCCAGCAAAACAGGGGGGAATTCACCCCTCCACTTT | CASKTGGNSPLHF
TRBJ2-1 | TRBD1 | 15 | . | TRBV7-8 | TGTGCCAGCAGCGAAAGACAGGGCTCCTACAATGAGCAGTTCTTC | CASSERQGSYNEQFF
TRBJ1-6 | TRBD1 | 15 | . | TRBV7-8 | TGTGCCAGCAGCTTAGCGACAGGGACCAATTCACCCCTCCACTTT | CASSLATGTNSPLHF
TRBJ1-2 | . | 13 | . | TRBV6-5 | TGTGCCAGCAGTTACTCGAGCCTGGGAGGCTACACCTTC | CASSYSSLGGYTF
TRBJ1-6 | TRBD1 | 15 | . | TRBV11-2 | TGTGCCAGCAGGACAGGGGGGAGGAATAATTCACCCCTCCACTTT | CASRTGGRNNSPLHF
TRBJ2-5 | TRBD2 | 20 | few | TRBV15 | TGTGCCACCAGCAGAGTGAGAGGGACTAGCGGGGGCCACACAATGGAGACCCAGTACTTC | CATSRVRGTSGGHTMETQYF
TRBJ2-2 | . | 15 | . | TRBV19 | TGTGCCAGTAGATCGCAGCTGGGGTTGTCCGGGGAGCTGTTTTTT | CASRSQLGLSGELFF
TRBJ1-2 | . | 15 | . | TRBV18 | TGTGCCAGCTCACTTGGAGAGGGGCCGAACTATGGCTACACCTTC | CASSLGEGPNYGYTF
TRBJ2-5 | . | 10 | . | TRBV20-1 | TGCAGTGCTAGCGATGAGACCCAGTACTTC | CSASDETQYF
TRBJ2-5 | . | 13 | . | TRBV27 | TGTGCCAGCAGAGTGTCCCCCCAAGAGACCCAGTACTTC | CASRVSPQETQYF
TRBJ1-6 | . | 15 | . | TRBV28 | TGTGCCAGCAGTTTAGGATCATATAATAATTCACCCCTCCACTTT | CASSLGSYNNSPLHF
TRBJ2-3 | . | 16 | . | TRBV9 | TGTGCCAGCTCCCCGGGGGCACTCCTGAGCACAGATACGCAGTATTTT | CASSPGALLSTDTQYF